This T cell receptor beta chain emerged from a study of blood T cell repertoires in COVID-19. Background on the study: PBMCs, B-cell-depleted T cells, or T cells provided the cDNA or gDNA that made up the material.

There are a few counts of this clone. In the source study's methods: Nucleated cell number was recorded as an estimate derived from reference gene primer amplification. The method was immunoSEQ multiplex PCR; TCRdb's version includes in-frame clones alone and lacks a portion of them. V and J calls and clone size are as listed in that table; D and trimming were resolved from the DNA. The table shows about 99,000 clones, with roughly 90% occurring only once. Per germline, CDR1 MNHEY and CDR2 SVGEGT. V trimming: 5 bases; J trimming: 0 bases; junction bases outside the gene matches: 1. The CDR3 runs to 15 residues.

The V gene is TRBV6-2 or TRBV6-3, the J gene TRBJ2-3, with 11 bases that match TRBD2. This TCR was sampled from a human donor in a cohort sampled during active COVID-19. The sequencing input was peripheral blood. Here the CDR3 DNA reads TGTGCCAGCAGTCGGACTAGCGGGAGCACAGATACGCAGTATTTT. Translated: CASSRTSGSTDTQYF.